This T cell receptor beta chain was identified during a study of blood T cell repertoires in COVID-19. The wider study: Some COVID-19 samples were acute and others convalescent; all came from the United States, Italy and Spain. PBMCs, B-cell-depleted T cells, or T cells were the source of the cDNA or gDNA that made up the material.

How the authors handled the data: It was from reference gene primer amplification that nucleated cell counts were estimated. Sequencing was performed with immunoSEQ multiplex PCR; in TCRdb, only in-frame clones are kept and a portion is missing. D and trimming come from the DNA, and the V and J calls and clone size come from that table. Seen here are some 33,000 clones, roughly 90% observed once, and the top ten hold about 19%. CDR1 SGDLS and CDR2 YYNGEE come from the germline V gene. V gave up 0 bases and J gave up 7 bases; unmatched junction bases: 6. CDR3 length: 15 amino acids. This clonotype originated in a man aged 60 to 75 with acute or convalescent COVID-19. What was sequenced was peripheral blood. The chain combines TRBV9 with TRBJ2-1; TRBD2 matches 8 bases. In DNA form, the CDR3 reads TGTGCCAGCAGCGTAGCCGGCGCGGGAGGTAATGAGCAGTTCTTC. The encoded protein is CASSVAGAGGNEQFF.